This record covers a single T cell receptor beta chain. With 60 Vbeta and 13 Jbeta primers, the PCR was carried out. Measured with immunoSEQ multiplex PCR; TCRdb has only the in-frame clones, and not every one. The sample has more than 95,000 clones, 80% to 90% seen once; the top ten hold 1.1%. The sample originates from a study of cytomegalovirus exposure and HLA in healthy donors. CDR1 is LNHDA and CDR2 is SQIVND in the germline V gene (reference sequence). CDR3 length equals 16 residues. Trimming removed 1 base at V and 1 base at J, with 13 bases between. The J gene is TRBJ1-1, the V gene TRBV19; D is unresolved. Material: PBMCs. This receptor was identified in a woman younger than 45 in good health and CMV-seronegative. CDR3 in DNA: TGTGCCAGTAGTATAGGGTCGGCAGGCCGGAACACTGAAGCTTTCTTT. Translating it yields CASSIGSAGRNTEAFF.